This entry lists 19 T cell receptor beta chains sequenced from one sample in a study of identical twins. TCRdb fed the 5' RACE reads into MiXCR, producing one record per CDR3 protein. This table holds hundreds of thousands of distinct CDR3 sequences, roughly 12% found once. These data were likewise used in another study, on yellow fever vaccine responses in identical twins.

The specimen was PBMCs. These receptors all come from a woman aged 18-29 years in good health.

There are many counts of this clonotype. This rearrangement joins TRBV10-1 to TRBJ2-5; the D is unclear. Germline values: CDR1 WNHNN, CDR2 SYGVQD (reference sequence). This CDR3 comprises 13 residues. Trimming cost V 0 bases and J 5 bases, with 7 bases left between them. The CDR3 region is CASSESVQETQYF. CDR3 coding DNA: TGCGCCAGCAGTGAGTCAGTGCAGGAGACCCAGTACTTC.

In its sample, this clonotype was seen many times. CDR3: CASKDRSSYNEQFF. The CDR3, as DNA: TGCGCCAGCAAAGACCGAAGCTCCTACAATGAGCAGTTCTTC. The J gene is TRBJ2-1, the V gene TRBV5-1; D uncertain. CDR3 length: 14 amino acids. Looked up from germline, CDR1 is SGHRS and CDR2 is YFSETQ. Trimming stripped 6 bases from V and 0 bases from J, with 10 bases between. The full variable domain, rest sourced from reference TRBV5-1 and TRBJ2-1, is KAGVTQTPRYLIKTRGQQVTLSCSPISGHRSVSWYQQTPGQGLQFLFEYFSETQRNKGNFPGRFSGRQFSNSRSEMNVSTLELGDSALYLCASKDRSSYNEQFFGPGTRLTVL.

A few counts support this clonotype. The CDR3 here is CASSPPFAGAIEEEEQYF. DNA for the CDR3: TGTGCCAGCTCACCACCGTTTGCGGGGGCTATTGAAGAGGAGGAGCAGTACTTC. This sequence joins TRBV18 and TRBJ2-7; maybe TRBD2 (7 bases). Per the germline V gene, CDR1 is KGHSH and CDR2 is LQKENI. This CDR3 contains 18 residues. V was trimmed by 0 bases and J by 7 bases, leaving 25 bases between them. Using reference TRBV18 and TRBJ2-7 for the parts outside the CDR3, the full variable domain is NAGVMQNPRHLVRRRGQEARLRCSPMKGHSHVYWYRQLPEEGLKFMVYLQKENIIDESGMPKERFSAEFPKEGPSILRIQQVVRGDSAAYFCASSPPFAGAIEEEEQYFGPGTRLTVT.

This clonotype was seen at least ten times. V is TRBV6-1 and J is TRBJ2-1; TRBD1 aligns across 8 bases. CDR1 MNHNS and CDR2 SASEGT come from the germline V gene. After removal of 3 bases from V and 6 bases from J, the junction contained 7 bases not matched to a gene. The CDR3 is 15 amino acids. The CDR3 nucleotides read TGTGCCAGCAGTGAGACGACAGGGGCATTCAATGAGCAGTTCTTC. Translation gives CASSETTGAFNEQFF.

This clonotype was counted many times. The rearrangement uses TRBV20-1 and TRBJ1-4; D remains unclear. The CDR3 contains 12 residues. Per germline, CDR1 DFQATT and CDR2 SNEGSKA (reference sequence). With 5 bases removed from V and 7 bases from J, the gap between germline ends came to 11 bases. CDR3 coding DNA: TGCAGTGCTTCACCGGATGGTGAAAAACTGTTTTTT. It translates to CSASPDGEKLFF.

The chain links TRBV20-1 to TRBJ2-1; 10 nucleotides agree with TRBD2. V was pared by 0 bases and J by 4 bases, with 12 bases of the junction left unmatched. The CDR3 runs to 18 residues. Germline CDR1 and CDR2: DFQATT and SNEGSKA (reference sequence). The CDR3 reads CSARDGEREGYVYNEQFF. The CDR3 DNA follows: TGCAGTGCTAGAGATGGTGAGCGGGAGGGATATGTGTACAATGAGCAGTTCTTC.

A remark on this clonotype: Lacking the conserved final phenylalanine or tryptophan, this CDR3 likely reflects a read error. This sequence joins TRBV28 and TRBJ2-7; 8 bases align to TRBD1. The CDR3 covers 14 residues. CDR1 MDHEN and CDR2 SYDVKM come from the germline V gene. The ends lost 7 bases at V and 4 bases at J; junction bases unmatched: 9. The DNA for the CDR3 is TGTGCCAGCACCCCCGGGGGACAGGAGTACGAGCAGTACGCC. Its translation: CASTPGGQEYEQYA.

There are a few counts of this clonotype. V gene TRBV5-6 combines with J gene TRBJ1-4; 8 nucleotides line up with TRBD1. With V trimmed by 1 base and J by 10 bases, 6 bases remained unmatched. Germline values: CDR1 SGHDT, CDR2 YYEEEE. CDR3 size: 14 residues. The CDR3 coding sequence is TGTGCCAGCAGCTTGTGGACAGGGTTCGGAAAACTGTTTTTT. Protein product: CASSLWTGFGKLFF.

The genes are TRBV7-2 and TRBJ2-1; D call uncertain. Germline V lookup: CDR1 SGHTA, CDR2 FQGNSA. This CDR3 has 14 residues. Trimming removed 5 bases at V and 4 bases at J, with 12 bases between. The CDR3, as DNA: TGTGCCAGCAGCGAAAGCCTTTTGTACAATGAGCAGTTCTTC. It is translated as CASSESLLYNEQFF.

This clonotype was counted between two and nine times. The chain uses TRBV7-9 and TRBJ2-5, with D possibly being TRBD1 (6 bases). From germline, CDR1 is SEHNR and CDR2 FQNEAQ (reference sequence). The length of the CDR3 is 14 residues. Trimming stripped 4 bases from V and 5 bases from J, with 14 bases between. In nucleotides, the CDR3 is TGTGCCAGCAGCTCGACAGGTTATTGGGAGACCCAGTACTTC. This encodes CASSSTGYWETQYF.

The V call is TRBV2, the J call TRBJ2-4, with 7 bases aligning to TRBD1. The ends lost 7 bases at V and 10 bases at J; junction bases unmatched: 13. The CDR3 spans 14 residues. Germline lookup yields CDR1 SNHLY and CDR2 FYNNEI. CDR3 sequence: CASIGRDSLNIQYF. In DNA form, the CDR3 reads TGTGCCAGCATAGGCCGGGACAGCCTAAATATTCAGTACTTC.

This clonotype was picked up one time. CDR3 region: CASRVRSDYNEQFF. The CDR3 DNA reads as TGCGCCAGCAGGGTAAGGTCGGACTACAATGAGCAGTTCTTC. The chain recombines TRBV5-1 with TRBJ2-1; the D is unclear. The CDR3 runs to 14 residues. With 5 bases removed from V and 3 bases from J, the gap between germline ends came to 12 bases. CDR1 is SGHRS, CDR2 YFSETQ, per germline.

This clonotype has a handful of counts. J is TRBJ1-6 and V is TRBV7-9; D may be TRBD1 (6 bases). In germline, CDR1 is SEHNR, CDR2 FQNEAQ (reference sequence). V dropped 5 bases and J dropped 8 bases, with 16 bases sitting between them. This CDR3 has 15 amino acids. The CDR3 bases are TGTGCCAGCAGCCCCCGGGGACACGAGGATTCACCCCTCCACTTT. It codes for CASSPRGHEDSPLHF. The full variable domain, with the rest looked up from reference TRBV7-9 and TRBJ1-6, is DTGVSQNPRHKITKRGQNVTFRCDPISEHNRLYWYRQTLGQGPEFLTYFQNEAQLEKSRLLSDRFSAERPKGSFSTLEIQRTEQGDSAMYLCASSPRGHEDSPLHFGNGTRLTVT.

This clonotype has just a few counts. This chain joins TRBV6-1 and TRBJ2-6, with D tentatively TRBD1 (5 bases). V lost 7 bases and J 10 bases, leaving 11 bases between the germline ends. This CDR3 contains 12 residues. Germline V gene sequence: CDR1 MNHNS, CDR2 SASEGT. CDR3: CASKQDLNVLTF. CDR3 coding DNA: TGTGCCAGCAAACAGGACCTGAACGTCCTGACTTTC.

This clonotype was detected only a few times. The chain employs TRBV20-1 and TRBJ1-5; TRBD1 might be the D (6 bases). The V end lost 5 bases, the J end lost 6 bases, and 14 bases lay between the germline ends. The germline gives CDR1 DFQATT, CDR2 SNEGSKA (reference sequence). This CDR3 comprises 13 residues. The CDR3 spells CSALRGGGQPQHF. DNA of the CDR3: TGCAGTGCTCTAAGGGGGGGAGGTCAGCCCCAGCATTTT.

The chain links TRBV6-4 to TRBJ2-1; 12 bases align to TRBD1. This CDR3 has 16 residues. Germline assignment: CDR1 MRHNA and CDR2 SNTAGT. The J segment lost 6 bases and the V segment lost 3 bases, leaving 6 bases of the junction unmatched. For the CDR3, the DNA is TGTGCCAGCAGTGAGTCCCAGGGACAGGGGGCCAATGAGCAGTTCTTC. This codes for CASSESQGQGANEQFF.

A few counts support this clonotype. The gene calls are TRBV2 and TRBJ2-1; D not certain. This CDR3 region has 10 residues. Germline-derived CDR1 and CDR2 are SNHLY and FYNNEI. Trimming cost V 6 bases and J 8 bases, with 5 bases left between them. CDR3 loop: CASRFHEQFF. In DNA, the CDR3 is TGTGCCAGCAGGTTCCATGAGCAGTTCTTC.

This clonotype was detected only a few times. The chain links TRBV28 to TRBJ2-7; 13 nucleotides line up with TRBD2. The CDR3 sequence is 16 residues long. V shed 7 bases and J 4 bases; nucleotides not matched to a gene: 10. Germline CDR1 and CDR2: MDHEN and SYDVKM. The CDR3 reads CASTLTGTSGMYEQYF. The CDR3 region has the DNA TGTGCCAGCACACTGACCGGGACTAGCGGGATGTACGAGCAGTACTTC. Full variable domain (remainder filled in from reference TRBV28 and TRBJ2-7): DVKVTQSSRYLVKRTGEKVFLECVQDMDHENMFWYRQDPGLGLRLIYFSYDVKMKEKGDIPEGYSVSREKKERFSLILESASTNQTSMYLCASTLTGTSGMYEQYFGPGTRLTVT.

V and J are TRBV3-1 and TRBJ2-1, with 7 bases fitting TRBD1. CDR3 length: 18 amino acids. The J segment lost 7 bases and the V segment lost 1 base, leaving 16 bases of the junction unmatched. Germline V gene lookup returns CDR1 LGHDT and CDR2 YNNKEL (reference sequence). Written as DNA, the CDR3 is TGTGCCAGCAGCCAAGTCAGGGGGTCGGACTCCGGTAAGAATGAGCAGTTCTTC. Translation: CASSQVRGSDSGKNEQFF.